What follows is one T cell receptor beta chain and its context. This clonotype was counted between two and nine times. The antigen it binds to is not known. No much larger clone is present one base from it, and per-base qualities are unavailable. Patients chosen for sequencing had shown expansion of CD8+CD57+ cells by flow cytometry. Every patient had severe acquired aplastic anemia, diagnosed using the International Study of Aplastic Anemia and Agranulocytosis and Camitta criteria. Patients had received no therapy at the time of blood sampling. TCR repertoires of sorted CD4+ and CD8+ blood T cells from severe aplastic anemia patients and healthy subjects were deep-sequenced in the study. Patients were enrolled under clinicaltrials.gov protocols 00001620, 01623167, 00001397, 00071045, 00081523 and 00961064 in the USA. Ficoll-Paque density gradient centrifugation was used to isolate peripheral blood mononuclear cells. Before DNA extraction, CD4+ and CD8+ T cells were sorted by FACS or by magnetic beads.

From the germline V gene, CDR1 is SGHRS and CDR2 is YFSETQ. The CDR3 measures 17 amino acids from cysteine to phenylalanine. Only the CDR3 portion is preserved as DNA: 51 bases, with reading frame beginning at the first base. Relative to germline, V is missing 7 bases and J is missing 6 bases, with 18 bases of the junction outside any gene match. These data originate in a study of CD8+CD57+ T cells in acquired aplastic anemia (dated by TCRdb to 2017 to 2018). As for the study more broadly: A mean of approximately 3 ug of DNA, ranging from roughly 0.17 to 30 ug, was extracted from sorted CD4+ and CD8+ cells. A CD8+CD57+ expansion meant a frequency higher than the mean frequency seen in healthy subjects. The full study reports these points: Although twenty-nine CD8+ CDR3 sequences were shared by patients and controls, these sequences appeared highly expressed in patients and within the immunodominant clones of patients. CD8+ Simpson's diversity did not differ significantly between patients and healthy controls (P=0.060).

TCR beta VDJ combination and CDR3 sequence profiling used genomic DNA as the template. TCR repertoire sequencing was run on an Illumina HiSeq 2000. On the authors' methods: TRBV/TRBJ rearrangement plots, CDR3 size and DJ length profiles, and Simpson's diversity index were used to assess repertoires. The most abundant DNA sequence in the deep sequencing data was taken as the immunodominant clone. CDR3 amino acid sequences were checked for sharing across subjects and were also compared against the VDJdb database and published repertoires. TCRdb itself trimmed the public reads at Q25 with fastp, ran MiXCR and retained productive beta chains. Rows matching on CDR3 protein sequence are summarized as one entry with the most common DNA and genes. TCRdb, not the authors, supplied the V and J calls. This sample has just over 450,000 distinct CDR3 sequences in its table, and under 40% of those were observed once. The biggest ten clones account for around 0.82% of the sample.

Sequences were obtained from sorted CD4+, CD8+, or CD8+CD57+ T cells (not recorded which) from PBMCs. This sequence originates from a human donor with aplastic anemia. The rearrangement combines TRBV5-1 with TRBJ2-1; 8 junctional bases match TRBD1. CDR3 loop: CASHTRDRSVTGNEQFF. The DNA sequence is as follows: TGCGCCAGCCACACCCGGGACAGGAGCGTGACGGGCAATGAGCAGTTCTTC.